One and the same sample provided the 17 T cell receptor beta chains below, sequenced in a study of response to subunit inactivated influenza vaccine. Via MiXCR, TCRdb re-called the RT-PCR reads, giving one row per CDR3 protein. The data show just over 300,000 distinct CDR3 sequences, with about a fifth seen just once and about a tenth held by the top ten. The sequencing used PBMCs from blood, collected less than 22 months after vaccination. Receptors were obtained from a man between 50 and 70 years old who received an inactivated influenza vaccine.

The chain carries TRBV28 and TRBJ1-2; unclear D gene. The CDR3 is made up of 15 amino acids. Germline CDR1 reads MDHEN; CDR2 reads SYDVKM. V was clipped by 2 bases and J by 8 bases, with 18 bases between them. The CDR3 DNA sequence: TGTGCCAGCAGTTTAGTTGCGGCAGGCTCAAAAGGCTACACCTTC. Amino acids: CASSLVAAGSKGYTF.

The CDR3 loop is CASSPLAGRTDTQYF. CDR3 sequence (DNA): TGTGCCAGCAGCCCCCTAGCGGGACGCACAGATACGCAGTATTTT. This chain joins TRBV5-6 and TRBJ2-3; 9 bases are shared with TRBD2. The V gene end was trimmed by 4 bases and the J gene end by 1 base; junction bases not matched to a gene: 4. Germline lookup yields CDR1 SGHDT and CDR2 YYEEEE. The CDR3 consists of 15 residues.

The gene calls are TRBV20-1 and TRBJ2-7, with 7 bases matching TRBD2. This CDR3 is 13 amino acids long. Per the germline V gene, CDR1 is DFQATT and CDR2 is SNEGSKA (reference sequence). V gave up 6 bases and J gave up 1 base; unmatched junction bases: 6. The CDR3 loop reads CSATAGRSYEQYF. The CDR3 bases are TGCAGTGCCACAGCGGGAAGGTCCTACGAGCAGTACTTC.

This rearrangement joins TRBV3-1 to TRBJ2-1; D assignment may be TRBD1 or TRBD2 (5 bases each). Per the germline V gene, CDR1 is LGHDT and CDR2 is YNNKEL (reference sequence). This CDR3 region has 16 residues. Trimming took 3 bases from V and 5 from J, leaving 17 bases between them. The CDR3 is CASSQDIGTANNEQFF. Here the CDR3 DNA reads TGTGCCAGCAGCCAGGACATCGGGACGGCTAACAATGAGCAGTTCTTC.

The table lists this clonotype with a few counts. In DNA, the CDR3 is TGCAGCGTCGAAAGGGGGGTTGGGACAGATACGCAGTATTTT. Amino acids: CSVERGVGTDTQYF. The chain links TRBV29-1 to TRBJ2-3; perhaps D is TRBD1 or TRBD2 (6 bases each). The CDR3 covers 14 residues. Per the germline V gene, CDR1 is SQVTM and CDR2 is ANQGSEA. Trimming removed 6 bases from V and 3 bases from J, with 16 bases in between.

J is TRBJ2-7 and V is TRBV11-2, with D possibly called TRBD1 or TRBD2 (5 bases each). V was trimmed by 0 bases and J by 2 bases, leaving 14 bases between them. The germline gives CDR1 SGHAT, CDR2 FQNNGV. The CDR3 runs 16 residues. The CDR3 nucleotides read TGTGCCAGCAGCTTAGAGGTCGGGGCCTACCCCTACGAGCAGTACTTC. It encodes CASSLEVGAYPYEQYF.

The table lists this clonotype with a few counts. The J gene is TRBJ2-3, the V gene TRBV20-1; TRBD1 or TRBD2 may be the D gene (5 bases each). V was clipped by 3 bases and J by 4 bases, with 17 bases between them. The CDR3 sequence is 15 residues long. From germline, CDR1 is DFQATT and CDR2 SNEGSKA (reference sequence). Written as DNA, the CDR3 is TGCAGTGCTAGGGGGACGCCTCGGGATCCAGATACGCAGTATTTT. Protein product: CSARGTPRDPDTQYF.

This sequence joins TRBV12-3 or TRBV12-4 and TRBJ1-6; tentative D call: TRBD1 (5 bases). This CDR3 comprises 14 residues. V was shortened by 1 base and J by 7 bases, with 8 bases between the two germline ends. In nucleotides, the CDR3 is TGTGCCAGCAGTTTAGAGCGGGGGAATTCACCCCTCCACTTT. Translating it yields CASSLERGNSPLHF.

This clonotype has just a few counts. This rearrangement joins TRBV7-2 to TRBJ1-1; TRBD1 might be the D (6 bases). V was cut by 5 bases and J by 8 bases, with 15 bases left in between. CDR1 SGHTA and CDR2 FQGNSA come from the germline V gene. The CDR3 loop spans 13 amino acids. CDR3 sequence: CASSPMNRAEAFF. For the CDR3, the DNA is TGTGCCAGCAGCCCAATGAACAGGGCCGAAGCTTTCTTT.

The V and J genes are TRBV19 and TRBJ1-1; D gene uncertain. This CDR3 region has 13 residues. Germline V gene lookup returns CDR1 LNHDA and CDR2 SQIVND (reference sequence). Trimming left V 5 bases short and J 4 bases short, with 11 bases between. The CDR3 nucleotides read TGTGCCAGTAGTTCCCACAGCGGCACTGAAGCTTTCTTT. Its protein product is CASSSHSGTEAFF.

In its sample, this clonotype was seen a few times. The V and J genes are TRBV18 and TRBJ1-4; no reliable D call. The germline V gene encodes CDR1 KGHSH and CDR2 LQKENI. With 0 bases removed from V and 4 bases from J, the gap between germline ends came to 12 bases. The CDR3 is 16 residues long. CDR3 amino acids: CASSPPAAAYNEKLFF. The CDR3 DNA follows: TGTGCCAGCTCACCACCGGCGGCAGCTTATAATGAAAAACTGTTTTTT.

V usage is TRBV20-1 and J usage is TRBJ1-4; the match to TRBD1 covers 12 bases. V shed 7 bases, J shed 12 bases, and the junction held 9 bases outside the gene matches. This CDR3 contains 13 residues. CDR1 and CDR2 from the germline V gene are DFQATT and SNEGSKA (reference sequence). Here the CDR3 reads CSGRGQGAGELFF. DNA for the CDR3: TGCAGTGGCCGGGGACAGGGGGCCGGAGAACTGTTTTTT.

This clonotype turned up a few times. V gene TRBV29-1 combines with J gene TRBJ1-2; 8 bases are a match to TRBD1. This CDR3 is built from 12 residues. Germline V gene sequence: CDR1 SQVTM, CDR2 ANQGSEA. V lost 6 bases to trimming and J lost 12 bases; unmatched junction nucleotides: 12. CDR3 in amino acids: CSVSEGQAKNTF. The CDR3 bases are TGCAGCGTATCTGAGGGACAGGCAAAGAACACCTTC.

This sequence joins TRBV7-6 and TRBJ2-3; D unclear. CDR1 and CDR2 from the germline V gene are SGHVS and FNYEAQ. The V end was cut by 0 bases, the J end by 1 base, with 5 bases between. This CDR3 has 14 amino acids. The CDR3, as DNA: TGTGCCAGCAGCTTAGCCCCCGGCACAGATACGCAGTATTTT. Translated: CASSLAPGTDTQYF.

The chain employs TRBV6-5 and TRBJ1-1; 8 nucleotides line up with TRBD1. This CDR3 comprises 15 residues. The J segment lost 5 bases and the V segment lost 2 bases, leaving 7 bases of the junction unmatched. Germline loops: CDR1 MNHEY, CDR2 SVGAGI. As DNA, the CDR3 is TGTGCCAGCAGTTACCGGCCCCAGGGGGCGACTGAAGCTTTCTTT. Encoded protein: CASSYRPQGATEAFF.

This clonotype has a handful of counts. CDR3 in DNA: TGCAGTGCTAGGGACCATACTAGCGGGGGGAACACCGGGGAGCTGTTTTTT. Translation: CSARDHTSGGNTGELFF. The chain joins TRBV20-1 to TRBJ2-2; TRBD2 matches at 11 bases. Germline CDR1 DFQATT, CDR2 SNEGSKA (reference sequence). The CDR3 runs to 17 residues. The J segment lost 1 base and the V segment lost 3 bases, leaving 7 bases of the junction unmatched.

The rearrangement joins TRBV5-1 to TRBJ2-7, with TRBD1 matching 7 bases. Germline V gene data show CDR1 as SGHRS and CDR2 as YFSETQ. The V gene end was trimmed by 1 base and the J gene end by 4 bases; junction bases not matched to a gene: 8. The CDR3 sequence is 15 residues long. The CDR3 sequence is CASSLTGQTGYEQYF. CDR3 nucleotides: TGCGCCAGCAGCTTGACGGGACAGACTGGGTACGAGCAGTACTTC.